This T cell receptor beta chain was captured in a study of blood T cell repertoires in COVID-19. The CDR3 sequence is 15 residues long. The V gene's germline CDR1 is MDHEN and CDR2 SYDVKM. V gave up 5 bases and J gave up 2 bases; unmatched junction bases: 9. In the study's own analysis: Estimates of nucleated cell counts were drawn from the amplification of reference gene primers. This table comes from immunoSEQ multiplex PCR, and its TCRdb copy is limited to in-frame clones, with some not included. Clone size and V and J calls were adopted from that table, with D and trimming inferred from the DNA. The top ten clones hold over 2.5% of a sample with 250,000 or so clones, approximately 89% of them seen once.

This chain links TRBV28 with TRBJ2-7; 7 bases fit TRBD1. This receptor was taken from a woman between 40 and 50 years old who had been exposed to COVID-19. The specimen was PBMCs or T cells enriched from blood (not recorded which). The CDR3 protein is CASSRQGHWPYEQYV. DNA for the CDR3: TGTGCCAGCAGTCGACAGGGACACTGGCCCTACGAGCAGTACGTC.